This T cell receptor beta chain emerged from a study of blood T cells in healthy people across ages. The CDR3 is 16 amino acids. Germline CDR1 reads SNHLY; CDR2 reads FYNNEI. PCR was performed a second time for roughly 7 to 11 cycles using a sample-barcoded 5' primer and a J-beta primer mix. TCRdb passed the 5' RACE reads through MiXCR, listing each CDR3 protein once. The table has 1.5 million to 2 million distinct CDR3 sequences, 49% seen once. Material: blood. The genes are TRBV2 and TRBJ2-1; D is ambiguous. The end of the DNA is better explained by TRBJ2-7, so the J call may be wrong. This sequence was found in a woman in her thirties or forties in good health. DNA of the CDR3: TGTGCCAGCAGTGAAACTGGTGAGAGCTCCTACAATGAGCAGTACTTC. This encodes CASSETGESSYNEQYF.